A single sample gave rise to the 29 T cell receptor beta chains below, sequenced in a study of shared clonotypes between healthy human individuals. This table comes from immunoSEQ multiplex PCR, and its TCRdb copy is limited to in-frame clones, with some not included. The profile shows fewer than 200,000 clones, approximately 92% of them singletons. Sequencing input: naive CD4+ T cells sorted from blood. Described subset: CD45RA+ positively selected. These receptors were collected from a woman aged 25 to 39 in good health.

CDR3 nucleotide sequence: TGTGCCAGCAGCTCCTTGACTACGGATGAGCAGTTCTTC. It translates to CASSSLTTDEQFF. This sequence joins TRBV7-9 and TRBJ2-1; weak D call: TRBD2 (5 bases). Trimming cost V 4 bases and J 8 bases, with 12 bases left between them. CDR1 and CDR2 from the germline V gene are SEHNR and FQNEAQ (reference sequence). This CDR3 spans 13 amino acids. The variable domain in full, with the rest retrieved from reference TRBV7-9 and TRBJ2-1, is DTGVSQNPRHKITKRGQNVTFRCDPISEHNRLYWYRQTLGQGPEFLTYFQNEAQLEKSRLLSDRFSAERPKGSFSTLEIQRTEQGDSAMYLCASSSLTTDEQFFGPGTRLTVL.

The gene calls are TRBV7-8 and TRBJ2-7; tentative D call: TRBD1 (6 bases). The germline V and J ends were trimmed by 0 bases and 9 bases, with 12 bases remaining between them. The germline CDR1 and CDR2 sequences are SGHVS and FQNEAQ. This CDR3 is built from 13 residues. The CDR3 is CASSLAYRDGQYF. CDR3 DNA sequence: TGTGCCAGCAGCTTAGCATACAGGGACGGGCAGTACTTC.

V usage is TRBV7-2 and J usage is TRBJ1-5; tentative D call: TRBD1 (5 bases). The V gene lost 2 bases and the J gene lost 6 bases, with 11 bases spanning the gap. The CDR3 loop spans 14 amino acids. CDR1 and CDR2 (germline): SGHTA, FQGNSA. The DNA for the CDR3 is TGTGCCAGCAGCTTATCGGTGGGGGTTCAGCCCCAGCATTTT. As protein: CASSLSVGVQPQHF.

The rearrangement links TRBV29-1 to TRBJ1-3; D is unresolved. Germline V gene lookup returns CDR1 SQVTM and CDR2 ANQGSEA. CDR3 length: 16 amino acids. V dropped 5 bases and J dropped 4 bases, with 21 bases sitting between them. CDR3 in DNA: TGCAGCGTTATAGGAGGGCAAGATTCCTTCGGAAACACCATATATTTT. Encoded protein: CSVIGGQDSFGNTIYF.

The rearrangement joins TRBV6-5 to TRBJ2-2; 9 bases align to TRBD1. Trimming cost V 2 bases and J 6 bases; bases outside gene matches: 7. The germline V gene encodes CDR1 MNHEY and CDR2 SVGAGI. The CDR3 contains 16 residues. The DNA of the CDR3 is TGTGCCAGCAGTTACGAGGGCTGGACAGGGGCCGGGGAGCTGTTTTTT. Encoded protein: CASSYEGWTGAGELFF.

This clone was seen once. The chain carries TRBV14 and TRBJ2-1; 8 nucleotides match TRBD2. CDR1 and CDR2 (germline): SGHDN, FVKESK. V was pared by 4 bases and J by 4 bases, with 6 bases of the junction left unmatched. The CDR3 consists of 15 residues. CDR3 protein: CASSPLAGAYNEQFF. CDR3 DNA: TGTGCCAGCAGCCCGCTAGCGGGTGCGTACAATGAGCAGTTCTTC.

The rearrangement uses TRBV29-1 and TRBJ2-5; no definite D call. V was clipped by 4 bases and J by 1 base, with 7 bases between them. In germline, CDR1 is SQVTM, CDR2 ANQGSEA. This CDR3 comprises 12 residues. The CDR3 reads CSVGGSQETQYF. The CDR3, as DNA: TGCAGCGTTGGCGGCAGCCAAGAGACCCAGTACTTC.

V is TRBV29-1 and J is TRBJ2-7; the match to TRBD2 covers 14 bases. CDR1 is SQVTM and CDR2 is ANQGSEA in the germline V gene. V lost 5 bases to trimming and J lost 6 bases; unmatched junction nucleotides: 12. The CDR3 is made up of 16 amino acids. The CDR3 DNA reads TGCAGCGTTTTGCGTATTGCCGGGACTAGCGGGAGCGAGCAGTACTTC. Its translation: CSVLRIAGTSGSEQYF.

This rearrangement joins TRBV27 to TRBJ2-5, with TRBD1 matching over 9 bases. The J call may not be correct, given that the DNA end is closer to TRBJ2-7. CDR3 length equals 16 residues. Germline V gene lookup returns CDR1 MNHEY and CDR2 SMNVEV (reference sequence). The CDR3 loop is CASSGLAGTGTYEQYF. The CDR3 region has the DNA TGTGCCAGCAGTGGGTTGGCCGGGACAGGGACCTACGAGCAGTACTTC.

The genes are TRBV5-5 and TRBJ1-5; D gene uncertain. The V gene lost 1 base and the J gene lost 3 bases, with 8 bases spanning the gap. Germline V gives CDR1 SGHKS, CDR2 YYEKEE (reference sequence). The CDR3 runs 14 residues. The CDR3 sequence: CASSLLGYNQPQHF. As DNA, the CDR3 is TGTGCCAGCAGCTTGCTAGGGTACAATCAGCCCCAGCATTTT.

V and J are TRBV28 and TRBJ1-1; the match to TRBD1 covers 7 bases. Germline loops: CDR1 MDHEN, CDR2 SYDVKM. The CDR3 consists of 15 residues. Unmatched junction bases numbered 9, after V lost 4 bases and J lost 4 bases. As DNA, the CDR3 is TGTGCCAGCAGTTCCCCTGGACAGGCGGGCACTGAAGCTTTCTTT. It yields the protein CASSSPGQAGTEAFF.

This sequence joins TRBV7-2 and TRBJ1-2; unclear D gene. The CDR3 has 13 residues. V dropped 6 bases and J dropped 4 bases, with 12 bases sitting between them. The germline V gene encodes CDR1 SGHTA and CDR2 FQGNSA. The CDR3 DNA follows: TGTGCCAGCAGGTCCAACGAGGGCTATGGCTACACCTTC. Its translation: CASRSNEGYGYTF.

This clone was recorded once. The genes are TRBV2 and TRBJ1-1; 7 nucleotides match TRBD1. The CDR3 covers 13 residues. CDR1 SNHLY and CDR2 FYNNEI come from the germline V gene. The V segment lost 6 bases and the J segment 7 bases; nucleotides outside the gene matches: 8. CDR3 coding DNA: TGTGCCAGCAGCACAGGGGAGTCGAGTGAAGCTTTCTTT. It codes for CASSTGESSEAFF.

This sequence joins TRBV4-1 and TRBJ2-3; D may correspond to TRBD1 or TRBD2 (5 bases each). Germline assignment: CDR1 MGHRA and CDR2 YSYEKL. V lost 4 bases and J 4 bases, leaving 21 bases between the germline ends. The CDR3 has 17 residues. The CDR3 DNA reads as TGCGCCAGCAGCCCGCGTCGGGACGGTCCTCGGGCAGATACGCAGTATTTT. It is translated as CASSPRRDGPRADTQYF.

V and J are TRBV5-4 and TRBJ1-2; TRBD1 might be the D (6 bases). Germline V gene lookup returns CDR1 SGHNT and CDR2 YYREEE (reference sequence). There are 16 residues in the CDR3. Deletions cut 0 bases from V and 4 bases from J, with 16 bases between. CDR3 residues: CASSLVTGIQSYGYTF. The CDR3 nucleotides read TGTGCCAGCAGCTTGGTAACAGGGATTCAATCCTATGGCTACACCTTC.

The chain combines TRBV5-1 with TRBJ1-1, with D possibly being TRBD1 (5 bases). Germline CDR1 is SGHRS and CDR2 is YFSETQ. The V end was cut by 4 bases, the J end by 1 base, with 14 bases between. The CDR3 covers 15 residues. DNA of the CDR3: TGCGCCAGCAGCAGCATCAGGGAGGGGAACACTGAAGCTTTCTTT. Its protein is CASSSIREGNTEAFF.

The chain recombines TRBV19 with TRBJ2-2, with 7 bases fitting TRBD2. This CDR3 has 13 amino acids. J lost 4 bases, V lost 7 bases, and 3 bases had no gene match. The V gene's germline CDR1 is LNHDA and CDR2 SQIVND (reference sequence). The CDR3 DNA follows: TGTGCCAGTAATCCGGGAGGCACCGGGGAGCTGTTTTTT. As protein: CASNPGGTGELFF.

J is TRBJ1-5 and V is TRBV7-8; 7 bases agree with TRBD1. V lost 3 bases, J lost 8 bases, and 10 bases stayed unmatched. The CDR3 spans 15 residues. Germline CDR1 SGHVS, CDR2 FQNEAQ. The CDR3 sequence is CASSFRPGQLEPQHF. As DNA, the CDR3 is TGTGCCAGCAGCTTCCGACCGGGACAGTTGGAGCCCCAGCATTTT. Looking up the rest from reference TRBV7-8 and TRBJ1-5 gives the full variable domain: GAGVSQSPRYKVAKRGQDVALRCDPISGHVSLFWYQQALGQGPEFLTYFQNEAQLDKSGLPSDRFFAERPEGSVSTLKIQRTQQEDSAVYLCASSFRPGQLEPQHFGDGTRLSIL.

V and J are TRBV4-1 and TRBJ2-5; D may match TRBD1 or TRBD2 (5 bases each). Gene TRBJ2-7 matches the end of the DNA better, so the J call may be wrong. Germline V gene sequence: CDR1 MGHRA, CDR2 YSYEKL. The CDR3 has 14 residues. The CDR3, as DNA: TGCGCCAGCAGCCAAGATAGTCGGGACGCCGAGCAGTACTTC. It encodes CASSQDSRDAEQYF.

This chain uses TRBV5-6 with TRBJ2-3; weak D call: TRBD2 (5 bases). Trimming left V 4 bases short and J 1 base short, with 13 bases between. The CDR3 sequence is 15 residues long. The germline V gene encodes CDR1 SGHDT and CDR2 YYEEEE. This chain's CDR3 is CASSTTLEGTDTQYF. The CDR3 nucleotides are TGTGCCAGCAGCACGACCTTGGAGGGCACAGATACGCAGTATTTT.

CDR3 region: CASSLGWDRGNSPLHF. CDR3 DNA sequence: TGTGCCAGCAGCCTAGGATGGGACAGGGGGAATTCACCCCTCCACTTT. The chain carries TRBV5-6 and TRBJ1-6; 11 bases are a match to TRBD1. Per the germline V gene, CDR1 is SGHDT and CDR2 is YYEEEE. This CDR3 has 16 residues. V trimming: 4 bases; J trimming: 7 bases; junction bases outside the gene matches: 7.

The chain couples TRBV13 to TRBJ1-4; D unclear. Trimming took 3 bases from V and 5 from J, leaving 7 bases between them. There are 13 residues in the CDR3. CDR1 PRHDT and CDR2 FYEKMQ come from the germline V gene (reference sequence). CDR3 protein: CASSLGSNEKLFF. The CDR3 DNA follows: TGTGCCAGCAGCTTGGGCAGCAATGAAAAACTGTTTTTT.

The chain combines TRBV28 with TRBJ1-5; maybe TRBD1 (5 bases). The germline CDR1 and CDR2 sequences are MDHEN and SYDVKM. Trimming removed 3 bases at V and 6 bases at J, with 18 bases between. The length of the CDR3 is 16 residues. The CDR3 DNA is TGTGCCAGCAGTTTCCGCCCCCGGCTCAGGGTTCAGCCCCAGCATTTT. As protein: CASSFRPRLRVQPQHF.

This chain uses TRBV7-8 with TRBJ2-5, with a possible D match to TRBD2 (5 bases). The J call is in doubt because the DNA end fits TRBJ2-7 better. Germline loops: CDR1 SGHVS, CDR2 FQNEAQ. The CDR3 spans 14 residues. This CDR3 reads CASSLGLPPDEQYF. The CDR3 DNA sequence: TGTGCCAGCAGCTTAGGACTACCGCCCGACGAGCAGTACTTC.

This chain uses TRBV28 with TRBJ1-1; D remains ambiguous. CDR3 length: 14 amino acids. Trimming removed 6 bases from V and 4 bases from J, with 15 bases in between. Per the germline V gene, CDR1 is MDHEN and CDR2 is SYDVKM. CDR3 DNA: TGTGCCAGCAGCCTTCCGATGAGGGTCACTGAAGCTTTCTTT. As protein: CASSLPMRVTEAFF.

This rearrangement joins TRBV6-1 to TRBJ2-7; D is possibly TRBD1 or TRBD2 (5 bases each). Germline values: CDR1 MNHNS, CDR2 SASEGT. CDR3 size: 15 residues. The V and J ends lost 1 base and 7 bases respectively, with 17 bases between them. The CDR3: CASSEEGPGRKEQYF. CDR3 in DNA: TGTGCCAGCAGTGAAGAGGGCCCGGGACGGAAAGAGCAGTACTTC.

The chain recombines TRBV19 with TRBJ2-7; a weak D match, TRBD1 (6 bases). This CDR3 comprises 15 residues. The V end lost 7 bases, the J end lost 4 bases, and 20 bases lay between the germline ends. Germline V CDR1 and CDR2: LNHDA, SQIVND (reference sequence). The CDR3 region is CASKPTGQGMYEQYF. The CDR3 DNA reads as TGTGCCAGTAAACCGACCGGGCAGGGGATGTACGAGCAGTACTTC.

This clone appeared once. The rearrangement links TRBV5-1 to TRBJ2-5, with no clear D. The CDR3 runs 13 residues. V lost 2 bases to trimming and J lost 5 bases, with 10 bases between them. CDR1 is SGHRS and CDR2 is YFSETQ in the germline V gene. Here the CDR3 DNA reads TGCGCCAGCAGCTTCTTAAACGGGGAGACCCAGTACTTC. This translates into CASSFLNGETQYF.

The rearrangement links TRBV5-1 to TRBJ1-1, with D possibly being TRBD1 (6 bases). Germline assignment: CDR1 SGHRS and CDR2 YFSETQ. The CDR3 sequence is 16 residues long. V gave up 4 bases and J gave up 0 bases, with 16 bases separating them. CDR3 sequence: CASSPGATGLNTEAFF. DNA for the CDR3: TGCGCCAGCAGCCCGGGGGCGACAGGTCTGAACACTGAAGCTTTCTTT. Complete variable domain (other parts from reference TRBV5-1 and TRBJ1-1): KAGVTQTPRYLIKTRGQQVTLSCSPISGHRSVSWYQQTPGQGLQFLFEYFSETQRNKGNFPGRFSGRQFSNSRSEMNVSTLELGDSALYLCASSPGATGLNTEAFFGQGTRLTVV.